This T cell receptor (beta chain) comes out of a study of early T cells in non-severe SARS-CoV-2 infection. The germline V gene has CDR1 SGHAT and CDR2 FQNNGV. Deletions cut 5 bases from V and 0 bases from J, with 16 bases between. The CDR3 contains 16 residues. TCRdb reanalysed the 5' RACE reads using MiXCR and keeps one entry per CDR3 protein. The sample lists tens of thousands of distinct CDR3 sequences; approximately 12% were seen once. The receptor comes from an adult who was a healthcare worker with PCR-confirmed SARS-CoV-2 infection or an uninfected control (not recorded which). Sequencing used whole blood. The V and J genes are TRBV11-2 and TRBJ1-2, with D unclear. The CDR3 region has the DNA TGTGCCAGCAGCATAGGATTCACGACCCCTAACTATGGCTACACCTTC. Protein: CASSIGFTTPNYGYTF.